The clone carrying this T cell receptor (beta chain) was recorded a few times. Its antigen is still unknown. TCRdb ran MiXCR on the RT-PCR reads and lists one entry per CDR3 protein. The repertoire holds almost 600,000 distinct CDR3 sequences, with 12% to 15% as singletons. CDR3 size: 14 residues. The germline CDR1 and CDR2 sequences are MNHEY and SVGEGT. Between the trimmed V and J ends, which lost 0 bases and 2 bases, there was a span of 8 bases. The data stem from a study of response to subunit inactivated influenza vaccine. Overall study findings and caveats: Authors suggested each seasonal influenza vaccination recruits few new T cells.

Sequences were derived from PBMCs from blood, sampled about 13 days after vaccination. This TCR was recovered from a man aged 45-60 years who received an inactivated influenza vaccine. The V call is TRBV6-2 or TRBV6-3, the J call TRBJ2-7, with D tentatively TRBD1 (5 bases). The CDR3 is CASSYSQDTYEQYF. DNA of the CDR3: TGTGCCAGCAGTTACTCACAGGACACCTACGAGCAGTACTTC.